This T cell receptor beta chain was found in a study of shared clonotypes between healthy human individuals. The method was immunoSEQ multiplex PCR; TCRdb's version includes in-frame clones alone and lacks a portion of them. The sample consists of some 2,100,000 clones, about 94% of them appearing once. Donors were healthy HIV-negative adults without recently reported acute infections or vaccinations. Trimming removed 6 bases from V and 5 bases from J, with 16 bases in between. Germline CDR1 MDHEN, CDR2 SYDVKM. CDR3 length: 14 amino acids. The chain links TRBV28 to TRBJ1-1; D might be TRBD1 (5 bases). The receptor comes from a man between 18 and 35 years old in good health. The sample comprised naive CD4+ T cells sorted from blood. Subset given: CD45RA+ positively selected. This chain's CDR3 is CASRRGLKTTEAFF. The CDR3 DNA is TGTGCCAGCAGAAGGGGATTGAAGACAACTGAAGCTTTCTTT.